This TCR beta chain was sequenced during a study of post-analysis software for immune sequencing data. Study-wide points: Significantly lower normalized Chao1 diversity was seen in multiple sclerosis patients than in controls. Higher frequency in patients than in controls was seen for roughly five TRBV segments, with TRBV5-6, TRBV5-1 and TRBV20-1 among them.

The germline V and J ends were trimmed by 2 bases and 0 bases, with 13 bases remaining between them. CDR3 length equals 17 residues. Per the germline V gene, CDR1 is KGHDR and CDR2 is SFDVKD. Regarding this clonotype: Its matching antigen is unknown.

Libraries were made from TCR beta cDNA, and they carried unique molecular identifiers. MiXCR, applied by TCRdb to the PCR reads, yields one record per CDR3 protein. The sample holds around 400,000 distinct CDR3 sequences; 39% are singletons and the top ten take approximately 7.1%. This clonotype was obtained from a girl aged 2 to 9 with multiple sclerosis. Specimen: blood. The V and J genes are TRBV24-1 and TRBJ2-1; D gene unclear. The DNA of the CDR3 is TGTGCCACCAGTGATTCGACCTACGGTAGCTCCTACAATGAGCAGTTCTTC. It encodes CATSDSTYGSSYNEQFF.